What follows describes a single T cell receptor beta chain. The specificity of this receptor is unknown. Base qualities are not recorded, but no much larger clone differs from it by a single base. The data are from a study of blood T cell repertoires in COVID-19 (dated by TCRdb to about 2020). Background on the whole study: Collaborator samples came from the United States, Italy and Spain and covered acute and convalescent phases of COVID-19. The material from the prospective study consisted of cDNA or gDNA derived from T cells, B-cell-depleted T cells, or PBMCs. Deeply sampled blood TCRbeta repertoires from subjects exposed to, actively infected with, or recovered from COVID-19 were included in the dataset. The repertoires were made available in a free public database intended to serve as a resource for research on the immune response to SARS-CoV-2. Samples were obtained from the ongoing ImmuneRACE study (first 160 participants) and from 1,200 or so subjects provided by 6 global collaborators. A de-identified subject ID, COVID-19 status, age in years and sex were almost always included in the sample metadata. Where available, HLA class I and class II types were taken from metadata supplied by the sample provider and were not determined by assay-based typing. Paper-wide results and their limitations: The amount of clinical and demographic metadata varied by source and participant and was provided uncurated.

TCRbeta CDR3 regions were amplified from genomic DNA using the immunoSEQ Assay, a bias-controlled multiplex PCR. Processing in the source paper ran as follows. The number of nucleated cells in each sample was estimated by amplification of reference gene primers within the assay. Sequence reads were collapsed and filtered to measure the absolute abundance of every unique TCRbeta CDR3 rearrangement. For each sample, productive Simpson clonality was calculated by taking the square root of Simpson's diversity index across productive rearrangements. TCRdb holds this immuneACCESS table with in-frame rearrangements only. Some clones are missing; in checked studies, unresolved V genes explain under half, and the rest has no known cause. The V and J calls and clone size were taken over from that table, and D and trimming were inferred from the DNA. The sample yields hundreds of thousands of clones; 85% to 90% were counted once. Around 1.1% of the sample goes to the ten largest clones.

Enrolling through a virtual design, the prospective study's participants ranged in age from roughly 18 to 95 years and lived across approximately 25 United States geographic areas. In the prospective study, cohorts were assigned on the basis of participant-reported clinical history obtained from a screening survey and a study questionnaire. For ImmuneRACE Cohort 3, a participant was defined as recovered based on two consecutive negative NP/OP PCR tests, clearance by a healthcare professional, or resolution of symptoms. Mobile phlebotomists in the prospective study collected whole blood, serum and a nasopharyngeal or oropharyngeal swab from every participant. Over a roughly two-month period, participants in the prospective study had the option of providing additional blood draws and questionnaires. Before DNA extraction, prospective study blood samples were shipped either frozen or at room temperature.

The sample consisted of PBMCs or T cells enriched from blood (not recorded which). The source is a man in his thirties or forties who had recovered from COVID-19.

The DNA sequence follows: TGTGCCAGCTCACAAGCCTCCGGGGATACCGACTGGAATGAGCAGTTCTTC. The resulting protein is CASSQASGDTDWNEQFF. Recombination joined TRBV18 with TRBJ2-1; the D gene is perhaps TRBD2, on 5 matching bases. Including the terminal cysteine and phenylalanine, the CDR3 comprises 17 residues. Solely the CDR3 DNA is kept, with 51 bases framed from the first base. Taken from the germline V gene, the CDR1 and CDR2 loops are KGHSH and LQKENI. The V and J ends are trimmed by 4 bases and 7 bases, leaving 23 bases between them.